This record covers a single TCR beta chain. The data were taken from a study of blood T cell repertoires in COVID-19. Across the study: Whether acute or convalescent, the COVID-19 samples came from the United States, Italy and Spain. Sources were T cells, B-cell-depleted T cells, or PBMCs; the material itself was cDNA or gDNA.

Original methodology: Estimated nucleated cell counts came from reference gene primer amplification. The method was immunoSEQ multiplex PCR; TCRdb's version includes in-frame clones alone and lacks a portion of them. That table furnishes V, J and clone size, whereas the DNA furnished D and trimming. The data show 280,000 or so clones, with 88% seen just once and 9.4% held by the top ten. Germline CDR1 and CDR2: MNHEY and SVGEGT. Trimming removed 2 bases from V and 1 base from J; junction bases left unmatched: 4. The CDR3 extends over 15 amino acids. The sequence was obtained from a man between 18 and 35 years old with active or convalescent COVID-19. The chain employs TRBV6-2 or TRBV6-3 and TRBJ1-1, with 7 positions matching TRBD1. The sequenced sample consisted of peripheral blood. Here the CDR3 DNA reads TGTGCCAGCAGTTACCGGGACAGCAAGAACACTGAAGCTTTCTTT. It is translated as CASSYRDSKNTEAFF.